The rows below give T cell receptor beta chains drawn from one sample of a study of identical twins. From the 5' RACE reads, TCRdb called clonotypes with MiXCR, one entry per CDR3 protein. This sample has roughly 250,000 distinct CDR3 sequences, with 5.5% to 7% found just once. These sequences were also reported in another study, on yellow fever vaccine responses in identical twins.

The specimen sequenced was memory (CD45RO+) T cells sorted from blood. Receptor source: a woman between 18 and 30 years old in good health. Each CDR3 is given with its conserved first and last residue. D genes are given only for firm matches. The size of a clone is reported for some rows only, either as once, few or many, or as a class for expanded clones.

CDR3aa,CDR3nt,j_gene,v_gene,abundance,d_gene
CASSYGRNRGDEQFF,TGTGCCAGCAGTTACGGCCGGAATCGGGGGGATGAGCAGTTCTTC,TRBJ2-1,TRBV6-5,NA,TRBD2
CASRWTANTGELFF,TGTGCCAGCAGGTGGACAGCGAACACCGGGGAGCTGTTTTTT,TRBJ2-2,TRBV7-9,NA,NA
CASRRDWGNEQFF,TGTGCCAGCAGACGGGACTGGGGCAATGAGCAGTTCTTC,TRBJ2-1,TRBV5-5,many,NA
CASSFEGTDTQYF,TGTGCCAGCAGTTTCGAAGGAACCGATACGCAGTATTTT,TRBJ2-3,TRBV12-3/TRBV12-4,few,NA
CASSLRQDFGYNEQFF,TGTGCCAGCAGCTTACGCCAGGATTTCGGCTACAATGAGCAGTTCTTC,TRBJ2-1,TRBV5-5,many,NA
CAIGPNSPIGEAFF,TGTGCCATCGGGCCGAATTCCCCCATCGGTGAAGCTTTCTTT,TRBJ1-1,TRBV10-3,few,NA
CASGRYIGGFSGNTIYF,TGTGCCAGCGGCCGATACATCGGAGGGTTCTCTGGAAACACCATATATTTT,TRBJ1-3,TRBV12-3/TRBV12-4,NA,NA
CASSLKAGRETQYF,TGCGCCAGCAGCTTGAAGGCAGGGCGAGAGACCCAGTACTTC,TRBJ2-5,TRBV5-1,few,NA
CASTGTGWGYELFF,TGTGCCAGCACAGGGACAGGGTGGGGATATGAGCTGTTCTTC,TRBJ2-1,TRBV28,once,TRBD1
CASSLKGIGQPQHF,TGTGCCAGCAGCTTAAAGGGAATTGGACAGCCCCAGCATTTT,TRBJ1-5,TRBV7-2,few,NA
CSARDMASGGLITRTDTQYF,TGCAGTGCTAGAGATATGGCTAGCGGGGGCCTTATCACCCGCACAGATACGCAGTATTTT,TRBJ2-3,TRBV20-1,few,TRBD2
CASIQGASNEQYF,TGTGCCAGCATACAGGGGGCGTCGAACGAGCAGTACTTC,TRBJ2-7,TRBV28,few,TRBD1
CASSFPKGGLTYNEQFF,TGTGCCAGCAGTTTCCCAAAAGGGGGGTTGACCTACAATGAGCAGTTCTTC,TRBJ2-1,TRBV28,few,NA
CSARRSSGGGDQYF,TGCAGTGCTAGACGGTCTAGCGGGGGCGGGGATCAGTATTTT,TRBJ2-3,TRBV20-1,NA,TRBD2
CASSEVVGRGDSPLHF,TGTGCCAGCAGTGAAGTGGTGGGCAGGGGAGACTCACCCCTCCACTTT,TRBJ1-6,TRBV6-1,NA,NA
CASSQDAGVTDTQYF,TGTGCCAGCAGCCAAGACGCGGGGGTCACAGATACGCAGTATTTT,TRBJ2-3,TRBV3-1,few,TRBD2
CASSQDAGGGHNEQFF,TGTGCCAGCAGCCAAGACGCGGGGGGGGGCCACAATGAGCAGTTCTTC,TRBJ2-1,TRBV4-2,many,TRBD2
CASTTGSSGNTIYF,TGTGCCAGCACCACAGGCTCCTCTGGAAACACCATATATTTT,TRBJ1-3,TRBV14,many,NA
CASSQAARGLTGELFF,TGTGCCAGCAGCCAAGCGGCCAGGGGGCTGACCGGGGAGCTGTTTTTT,TRBJ2-2,TRBV3-1,NA,TRBD1
CASSVGGPLIIQYF,TGTGCCAGCAGCGTAGGGGGCCCGCTAATCATTCAGTACTTC,TRBJ2-4,TRBV9,NA,NA
CASSREAGTPGDTQYF,TGCGCCAGCAGCCGGGAAGCGGGAACCCCAGGCGATACGCAGTATTTT,TRBJ2-3,TRBV5-1,many,TRBD2
CASSWGNQPQHF,TGTGCCAGCAGTTGGGGCAATCAGCCCCAGCATTTT,TRBJ1-5,TRBV6-6,many,NA
CASRLHAAETQYF,TGTGCCAGCAGATTGCACGCCGCGGAGACCCAGTACTTC,TRBJ2-5,TRBV12-3/TRBV12-4,medium-sized,NA
CASRSLTRDTQYF,TGTGCCAGCAGATCCTTGACCAGGGATACGCAGTATTTT,TRBJ2-3,TRBV12-3/TRBV12-4,many,NA
CASSEDEGDYNEQFF,TGTGCCAGCAGTGAAGATGAGGGAGACTACAATGAGCAGTTCTTC,TRBJ2-1,TRBV6-1,few,NA
CASSTALMNTEAFF,TGTGCCAGCAGCACTGCTCTCATGAACACTGAAGCTTTCTTT,TRBJ1-1,TRBV2,few,NA
CASSFAQGLALGNEQFF,TGCGCCAGCAGCTTCGCCCAGGGACTAGCGTTGGGTAATGAGCAGTTCTTC,TRBJ2-1,TRBV5-1,few,TRBD2
CATSRNNVNYGYTF,TGTGCCACCAGTAGGAACAACGTAAACTATGGCTACACCTTC,TRBJ1-2,TRBV24-1,NA,NA
CACCLGPPSGGNTGELFF,TGTGCCTGCTGTTTAGGGCCCCCTAGCGGGGGGAACACCGGGGAGCTGTTTTTT,TRBJ2-2,TRBV12-3/TRBV12-4,NA,TRBD2
CASSLASTGYNEQFF,TGCGCCAGCAGCTTGGCCTCGACAGGTTACAATGAGCAGTTCTTC,TRBJ2-1,TRBV5-1,many,NA
CASSLAAGGGQETQYF,TGCGCCAGCAGCTTGGCCGCCGGGGGGGGGCAAGAGACCCAGTACTTC,TRBJ2-5,TRBV5-1,NA,TRBD2
CASSRGTGTKNIQYF,TGTGCCAGCAGCCGAGGGACAGGTACCAAAAACATTCAGTACTTC,TRBJ2-4,TRBV5-5,NA,TRBD1
CASRAGTSGKDEQFF,TGTGCCAGCAGAGCCGGGACTAGCGGAAAAGATGAGCAGTTCTTC,TRBJ2-1,TRBV12-3/TRBV12-4,many,TRBD2
CASSFTSGGALDTQYF,TGTGCCAGCAGCTTTACCAGCGGGGGGGCCTTAGATACGCAGTATTTT,TRBJ2-3,TRBV7-8,NA,TRBD2
CAISETGDRNEQFF,TGTGCCATCAGTGAGACAGGGGATCGCAATGAGCAGTTCTTC,TRBJ2-1,TRBV10-3,NA,TRBD1
CASRTNRGNTEAFF,TGTGCCAGCAGGACCAACAGGGGGAACACTGAAGCTTTCTTT,TRBJ1-1,TRBV27,many,TRBD1
CASSEYGGPDNYGYTF,TGTGCCAGCAGTGAATACGGGGGGCCCGATAACTATGGCTACACCTTC,TRBJ1-2,TRBV25-1,many,NA
CATSDWAGTVGGETQYF,TGTGCCACCAGTGATTGGGCAGGGACAGTGGGGGGGGAGACCCAGTACTTC,TRBJ2-5,TRBV24-1,few,NA
CASRGGYNEQFF,TGTGCCAGCAGGGGGGGTTACAATGAGCAGTTCTTC,TRBJ2-1,TRBV2,few,NA
CSAKGPNTEAFF,TGCAGTGCTAAAGGACCAAACACTGAAGCTTTCTTT,TRBJ1-1,TRBV20-1,few,NA
CASSLVVLFNEQFF,TGTGCCAGCAGCTTAGTGGTGTTATTCAATGAGCAGTTCTTC,TRBJ2-1,TRBV7-8,many,NA
CASSLAMASSSGRALNEQFF,TGTGCCAGCAGCTTAGCGATGGCGTCGTCTAGCGGGAGGGCCCTGAATGAGCAGTTCTTC,TRBJ2-1,TRBV7-8,many,TRBD2
CVSSLGGTGELFF,TGTGTCAGCAGTTTAGGAGGCACCGGGGAGCTGTTTTTT,TRBJ2-2,TRBV12-3/TRBV12-4,once,NA
CSVGVGTGVTEAFF,TGCAGCGTTGGAGTCGGGACAGGGGTCACTGAAGCTTTCTTT,TRBJ1-1,TRBV29-1,many,TRBD1
CASSEASGGETQYF,TGCGCCAGCAGTGAAGCTAGCGGGGGAGAGACCCAGTACTTC,TRBJ2-5,TRBV10-1,NA,TRBD2
CASRGTSGGAETQYF,TGTGCCAGCAGGGGGACTAGCGGGGGGGCTGAGACCCAGTACTTC,TRBJ2-5,TRBV12-3/TRBV12-4,NA,TRBD2
CASSLLGGAETQYF,TGTGCCAGCAGTTTGCTGGGAGGGGCGGAGACCCAGTACTTC,TRBJ2-5,TRBV28,many,TRBD2
CASSQDWTAYQETQYF,TGCGCCAGCAGCCAAGATTGGACGGCGTACCAAGAGACCCAGTACTTC,TRBJ2-5,TRBV4-1,few,NA
CASSPRGDAGAYNEQFF,TGTGCCAGCTCCCCTCGCGGGGACGCCGGAGCCTACAATGAGCAGTTCTTC,TRBJ2-1,TRBV27,NA,NA
CAISDLENTGELFF,TGTGCCATCAGTGATCTCGAGAACACCGGGGAGCTGTTTTTT,TRBJ2-2,TRBV10-3,many,NA
CASSQASGNPYEQYF,TGTGCCAGCAGCCAAGCCAGCGGGAACCCTTACGAGCAGTACTTC,TRBJ2-7,TRBV3-1,NA,TRBD2
CASSLSTKVLYGYTF,TGTGCCAGCAGTTTATCGACGAAGGTCCTCTATGGCTACACCTTC,TRBJ1-2,TRBV12-3/TRBV12-4,NA,NA